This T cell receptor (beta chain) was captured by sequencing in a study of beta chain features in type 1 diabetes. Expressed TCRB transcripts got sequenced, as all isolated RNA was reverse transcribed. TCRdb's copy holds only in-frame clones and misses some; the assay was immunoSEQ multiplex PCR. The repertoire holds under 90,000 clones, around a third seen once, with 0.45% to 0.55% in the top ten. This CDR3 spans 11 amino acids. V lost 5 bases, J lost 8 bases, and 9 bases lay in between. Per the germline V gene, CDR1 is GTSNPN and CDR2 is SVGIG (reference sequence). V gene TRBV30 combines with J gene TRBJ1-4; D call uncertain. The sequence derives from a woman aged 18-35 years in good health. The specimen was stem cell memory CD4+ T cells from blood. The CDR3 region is CAWGGREKLFF. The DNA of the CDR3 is TGTGCCTGGGGTGGGAGGGAAAAACTGTTTTTT.